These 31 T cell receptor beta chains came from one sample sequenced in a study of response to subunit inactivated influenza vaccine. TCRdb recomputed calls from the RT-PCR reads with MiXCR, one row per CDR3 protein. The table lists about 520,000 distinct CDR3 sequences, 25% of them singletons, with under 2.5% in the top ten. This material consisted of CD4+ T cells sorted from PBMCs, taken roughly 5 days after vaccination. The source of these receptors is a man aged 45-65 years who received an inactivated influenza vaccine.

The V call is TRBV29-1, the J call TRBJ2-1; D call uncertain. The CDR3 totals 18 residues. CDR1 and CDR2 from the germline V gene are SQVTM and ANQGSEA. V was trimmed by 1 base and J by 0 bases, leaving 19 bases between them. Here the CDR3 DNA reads TGCAGCGTTGAAGGTAGGCAGACCAAGCTGAGCTCCTACAATGAGCAGTTCTTC. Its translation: CSVEGRQTKLSSYNEQFF.

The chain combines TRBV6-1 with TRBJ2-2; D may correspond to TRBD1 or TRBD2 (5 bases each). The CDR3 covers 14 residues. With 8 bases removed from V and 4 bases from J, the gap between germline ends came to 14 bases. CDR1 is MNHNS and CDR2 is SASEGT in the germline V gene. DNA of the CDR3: TGTGCCAGCCTCTGGGACGCGGGCACCGGGGAGCTGTTTTTT. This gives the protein CASLWDAGTGELFF.

CDR3 bases: TGTGCCAGCAGTGGCTGGGACAGGGTCTACGAGCAGTACTTC. Amino acid sequence: CASSGWDRVYEQYF. The chain joins TRBV25-1 to TRBJ2-7; 9 bases fit TRBD1. Germline loops: CDR1 MGHDK, CDR2 SYGVNS. The CDR3 is made up of 14 amino acids. Losses at the gene ends were 4 bases for V and 3 bases for J; bases not matched to a gene: 4.

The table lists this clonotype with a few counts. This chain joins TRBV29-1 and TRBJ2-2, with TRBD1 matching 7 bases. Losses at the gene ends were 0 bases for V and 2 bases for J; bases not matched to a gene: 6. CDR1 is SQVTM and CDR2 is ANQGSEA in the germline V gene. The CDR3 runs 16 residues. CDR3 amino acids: CSVEELRDSNTGELFF. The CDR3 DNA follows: TGCAGCGTTGAAGAACTCCGGGACAGCAACACCGGGGAGCTGTTTTTT.

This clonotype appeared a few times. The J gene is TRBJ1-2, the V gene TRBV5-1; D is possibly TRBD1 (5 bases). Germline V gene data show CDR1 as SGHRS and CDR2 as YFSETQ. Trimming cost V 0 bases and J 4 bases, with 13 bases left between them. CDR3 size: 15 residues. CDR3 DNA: TGCGCCAGCAGCTTGGCCGAGGGACCACCCTATGGCTACACCTTC. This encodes CASSLAEGPPYGYTF.

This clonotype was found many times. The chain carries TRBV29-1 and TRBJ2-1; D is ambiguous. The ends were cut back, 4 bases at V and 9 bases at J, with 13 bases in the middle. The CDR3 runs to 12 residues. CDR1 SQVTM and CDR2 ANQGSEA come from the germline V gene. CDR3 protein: CSVAALDSEQFF. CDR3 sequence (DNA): TGCAGCGTTGCGGCCCTAGATTCTGAGCAGTTCTTC.

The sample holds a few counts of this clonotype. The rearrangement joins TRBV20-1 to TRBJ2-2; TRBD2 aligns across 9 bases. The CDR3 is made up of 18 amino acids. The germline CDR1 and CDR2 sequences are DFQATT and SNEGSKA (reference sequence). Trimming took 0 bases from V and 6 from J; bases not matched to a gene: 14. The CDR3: CSARDSPGLAKRSGELFF. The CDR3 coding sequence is TGCAGTGCTAGAGACTCACCGGGACTAGCAAAACGTTCCGGGGAGCTGTTTTTT.

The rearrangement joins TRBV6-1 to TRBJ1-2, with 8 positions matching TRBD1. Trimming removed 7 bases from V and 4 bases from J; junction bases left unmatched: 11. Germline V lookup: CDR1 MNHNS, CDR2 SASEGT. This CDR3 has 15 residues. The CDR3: CASTPSRGTGYGYTF. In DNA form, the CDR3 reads TGTGCCAGCACCCCGTCGAGAGGGACAGGCTATGGCTACACCTTC.

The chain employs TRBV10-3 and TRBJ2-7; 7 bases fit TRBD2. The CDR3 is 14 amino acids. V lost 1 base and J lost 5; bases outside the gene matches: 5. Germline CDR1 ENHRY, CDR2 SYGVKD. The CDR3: CAISELGGSDEQYF. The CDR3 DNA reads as TGTGCCATCAGTGAGTTGGGAGGGTCGGACGAGCAGTACTTC.

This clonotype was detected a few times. CDR3 protein: CASSSDRGRNEQYF. The CDR3 DNA reads as TGTGCCAGCAGTTCGGACAGGGGAAGGAACGAGCAGTACTTC. The chain employs TRBV27 and TRBJ2-7; 9 bases line up with TRBD1. From germline, CDR1 is MNHEY and CDR2 SMNVEV (reference sequence). V shed 4 bases and J 5 bases; nucleotides not matched to a gene: 6. The CDR3 runs 14 residues.

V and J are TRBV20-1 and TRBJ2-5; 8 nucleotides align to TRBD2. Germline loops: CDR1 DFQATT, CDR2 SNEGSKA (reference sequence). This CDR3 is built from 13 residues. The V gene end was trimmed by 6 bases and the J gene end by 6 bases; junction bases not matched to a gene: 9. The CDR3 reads CSAPNSGGQTQYF. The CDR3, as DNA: TGCAGTGCCCCTAACAGCGGGGGACAGACCCAGTACTTC.

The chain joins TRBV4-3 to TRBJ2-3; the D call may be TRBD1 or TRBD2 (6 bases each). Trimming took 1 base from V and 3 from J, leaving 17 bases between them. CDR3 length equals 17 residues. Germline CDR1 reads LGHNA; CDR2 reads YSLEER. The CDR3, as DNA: TGCGCCAGCAGCCAAGGGTTCGGGGGACAAAAGACAGATACGCAGTATTTT. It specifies CASSQGFGGQKTDTQYF.

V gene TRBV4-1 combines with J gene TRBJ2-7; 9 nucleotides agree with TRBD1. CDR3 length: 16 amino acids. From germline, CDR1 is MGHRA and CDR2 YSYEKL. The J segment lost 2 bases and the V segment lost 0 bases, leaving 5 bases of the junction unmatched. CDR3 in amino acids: CASSQDRTGDTYEQYF. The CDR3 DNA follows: TGCGCCAGCAGCCAAGACCGGACAGGGGACACCTACGAGCAGTACTTC.

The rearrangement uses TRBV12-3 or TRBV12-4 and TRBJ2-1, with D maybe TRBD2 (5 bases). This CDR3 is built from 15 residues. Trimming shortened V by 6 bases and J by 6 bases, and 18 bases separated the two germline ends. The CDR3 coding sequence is TGTGCCAGCAGGACGCGGGCGGACGTGTCCAATGAGCAGTTCTTC. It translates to CASRTRADVSNEQFF.

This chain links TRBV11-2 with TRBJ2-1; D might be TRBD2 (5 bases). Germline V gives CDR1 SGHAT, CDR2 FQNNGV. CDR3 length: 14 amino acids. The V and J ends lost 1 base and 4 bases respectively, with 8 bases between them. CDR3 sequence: CASSLASRYNEQFF. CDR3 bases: TGTGCCAGCAGCTTAGCTAGCAGGTACAATGAGCAGTTCTTC.

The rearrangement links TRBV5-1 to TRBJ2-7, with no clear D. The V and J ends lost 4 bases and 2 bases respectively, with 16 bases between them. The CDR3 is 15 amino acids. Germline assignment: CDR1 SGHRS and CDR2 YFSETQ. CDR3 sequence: CASSRISGLTYEQYF. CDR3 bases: TGCGCCAGCAGCCGAATTTCAGGATTGACCTACGAGCAGTACTTC.

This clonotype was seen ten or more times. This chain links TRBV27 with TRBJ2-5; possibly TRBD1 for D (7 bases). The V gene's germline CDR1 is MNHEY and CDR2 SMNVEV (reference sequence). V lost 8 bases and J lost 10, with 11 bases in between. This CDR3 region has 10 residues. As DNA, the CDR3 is TGTGCCAGCCGCAGGGGGGACCAGTACTTC. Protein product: CASRRGDQYF.

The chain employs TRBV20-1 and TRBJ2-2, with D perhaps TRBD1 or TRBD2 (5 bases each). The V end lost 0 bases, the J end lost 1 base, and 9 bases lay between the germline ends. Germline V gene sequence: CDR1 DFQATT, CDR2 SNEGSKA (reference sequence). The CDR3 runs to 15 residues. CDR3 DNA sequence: TGCAGTGCTAGAGACCGGGACCAGAACACCGGGGAGCTGTTTTTT. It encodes CSARDRDQNTGELFF.

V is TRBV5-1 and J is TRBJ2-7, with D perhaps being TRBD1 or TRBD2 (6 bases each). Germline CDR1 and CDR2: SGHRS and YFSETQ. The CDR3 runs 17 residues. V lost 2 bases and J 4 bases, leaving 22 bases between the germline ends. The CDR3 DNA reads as TGCGCCAGCAGCTTATCGTCGGGGGACAACTACCTATACGAGCAGTACTTC. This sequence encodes CASSLSSGDNYLYEQYF. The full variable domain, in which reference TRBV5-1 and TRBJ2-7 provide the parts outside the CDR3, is KAGVTQTPRYLIKTRGQQVTLSCSPISGHRSVSWYQQTPGQGLQFLFEYFSETQRNKGNFPGRFSGRQFSNSRSEMNVSTLELGDSALYLCASSLSSGDNYLYEQYFGPGTRLTVT.

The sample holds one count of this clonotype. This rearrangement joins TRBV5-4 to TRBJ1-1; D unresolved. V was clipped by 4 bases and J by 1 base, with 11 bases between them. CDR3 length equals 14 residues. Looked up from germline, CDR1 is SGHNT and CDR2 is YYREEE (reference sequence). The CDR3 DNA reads TGTGCCAGCAGCCGAGATACCAAGAACACTGAAGCTTTCTTT. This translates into CASSRDTKNTEAFF.

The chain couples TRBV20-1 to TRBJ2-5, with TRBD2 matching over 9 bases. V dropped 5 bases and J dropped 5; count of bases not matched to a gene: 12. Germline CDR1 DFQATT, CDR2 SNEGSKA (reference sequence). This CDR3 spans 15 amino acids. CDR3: CSAPLAGAPPETQYF. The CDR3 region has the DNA TGCAGTGCTCCATTAGCGGGAGCTCCTCCCGAGACCCAGTACTTC.

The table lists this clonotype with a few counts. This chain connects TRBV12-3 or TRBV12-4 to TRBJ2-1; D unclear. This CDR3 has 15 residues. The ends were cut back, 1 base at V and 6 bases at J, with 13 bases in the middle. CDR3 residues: CASSLGVQAGNEQFF. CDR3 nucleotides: TGTGCCAGCAGTTTAGGAGTCCAGGCAGGCAATGAGCAGTTCTTC.

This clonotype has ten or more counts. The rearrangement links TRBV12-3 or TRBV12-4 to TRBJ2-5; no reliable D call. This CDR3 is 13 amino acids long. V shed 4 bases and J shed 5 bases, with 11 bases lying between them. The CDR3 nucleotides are TGTGCCAGCAGTTGGAACGCTCTCGAGACCCAGTACTTC. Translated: CASSWNALETQYF.

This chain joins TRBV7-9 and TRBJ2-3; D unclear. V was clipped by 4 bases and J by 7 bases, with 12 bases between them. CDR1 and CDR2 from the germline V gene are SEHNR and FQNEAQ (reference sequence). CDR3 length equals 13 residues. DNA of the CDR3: TGTGCCAGCAGCTCCACTGTTATACATACGCAGTATTTT. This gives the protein CASSSTVIHTQYF.

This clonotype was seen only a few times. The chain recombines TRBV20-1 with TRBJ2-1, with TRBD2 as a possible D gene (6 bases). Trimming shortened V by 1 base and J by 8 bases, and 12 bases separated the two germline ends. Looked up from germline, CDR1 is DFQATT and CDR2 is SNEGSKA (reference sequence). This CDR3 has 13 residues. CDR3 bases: TGCAGTGCTAGAGGCGCTAGCGTTCATGAGCAGTTCTTC. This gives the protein CSARGASVHEQFF.

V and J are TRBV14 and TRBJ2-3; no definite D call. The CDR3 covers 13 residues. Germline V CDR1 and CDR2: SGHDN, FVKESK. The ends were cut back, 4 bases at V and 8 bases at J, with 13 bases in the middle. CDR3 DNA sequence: TGTGCCAGCAGCCCTGAATTTTTTGGTACGCAGTATTTT. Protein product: CASSPEFFGTQYF.

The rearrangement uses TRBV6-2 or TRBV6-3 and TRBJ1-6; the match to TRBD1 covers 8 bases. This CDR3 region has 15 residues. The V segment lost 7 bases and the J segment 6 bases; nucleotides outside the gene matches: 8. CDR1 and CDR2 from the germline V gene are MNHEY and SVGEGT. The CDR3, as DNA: TGTGCCAGCACCAGCGGACAGGGCCTTAATTCACCCCTCCACTTT. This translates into CASTSGQGLNSPLHF.

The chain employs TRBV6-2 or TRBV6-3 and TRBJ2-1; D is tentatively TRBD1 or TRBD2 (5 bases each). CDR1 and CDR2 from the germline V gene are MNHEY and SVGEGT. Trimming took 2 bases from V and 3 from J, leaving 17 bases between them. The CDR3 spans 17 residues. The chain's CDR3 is CASSYAAGTGIYNEQFF. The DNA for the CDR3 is TGTGCCAGCAGTTACGCGGCAGGGACGGGAATCTACAATGAGCAGTTCTTC.

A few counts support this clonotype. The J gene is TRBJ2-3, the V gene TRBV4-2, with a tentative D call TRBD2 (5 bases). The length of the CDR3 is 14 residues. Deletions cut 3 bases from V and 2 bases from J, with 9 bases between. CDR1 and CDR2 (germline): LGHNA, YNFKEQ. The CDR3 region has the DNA TGTGCCAGCAGCCACGGACTTGTCACAGATACGCAGTATTTT. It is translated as CASSHGLVTDTQYF.

The CDR3 is CASSYSNLSPLHF. The CDR3, as DNA: TGTGCCAGCAGTTACTCGAATCTCTCACCCCTCCACTTT. The chain couples TRBV6-2 or TRBV6-3 to TRBJ1-6; D ambiguous. Trimming removed 0 bases from V and 10 bases from J, with 7 bases in between. The CDR3 extends over 13 amino acids. CDR1 is MNHEY, CDR2 SVGEGT, per germline.

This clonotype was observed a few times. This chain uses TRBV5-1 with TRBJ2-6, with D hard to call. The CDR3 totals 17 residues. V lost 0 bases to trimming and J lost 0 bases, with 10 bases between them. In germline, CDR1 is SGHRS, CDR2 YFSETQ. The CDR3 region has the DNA TGCGCCAGCAGCTTGGTGCAGGTCAGCTCTGGGGCCAACGTCCTGACTTTC. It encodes CASSLVQVSSGANVLTF.